This is a list of T cell receptor beta chains from one sample in a study of post-analysis software for immune sequencing data. TCRdb analysed the PCR reads with MiXCR anew, one entry per CDR3 protein. The sample yields approximately 180,000 distinct CDR3 sequences, about 32% seen once. Sequenced: blood. All receptors derive from a girl aged 5 to 17 with multiple sclerosis. The CDR3 runs from the conserved cysteine through the conserved F or W. A D gene is named only where the DNA matches it firmly. Expanded clones are given a class, and other clones once, few, many or no size at all.

v_gene,d_gene,abundance,j_gene,CDR3aa,CDR3nt
TRBV6-6,.,.,TRBJ1-1,CASSRGFDMNTEAFF,TGTGCCAGCAGCCGGGGCTTCGATATGAACACTGAAGCTTTCTTT
TRBV20-1,.,many,TRBJ2-1,CSARVRSSYNEQFF,TGCAGTGCTAGAGTGAGGAGCTCCTACAATGAGCAGTTCTTC
TRBV24-1,.,few,TRBJ2-2,CATSAGMLGELFF,TGTGCCACCAGTGCCGGGATGCTCGGGGAGCTGTTTTTT
TRBV5-4,.,.,TRBJ2-1,CASSLSGRLNEQFF,TGTGCCAGCAGCTTGTCCGGCCGGTTGAATGAGCAGTTCTTC
TRBV27,.,many,TRBJ1-2,CASSLLGGVYVGGYTF,TGTGCCAGCAGTTTGCTGGGAGGAGTGTACGTAGGGGGCTACACCTTC
TRBV15,.,few,TRBJ1-2,CATSRAAGPLNYGYTF,TGTGCCACCAGCAGAGCTGCAGGGCCCCTTAACTATGGCTACACCTTC
TRBV5-5,TRBD1,many,TRBJ2-1,CASSSRGLGSYNEQFF,TGTGCCAGCAGCTCCAGGGGGTTGGGGTCCTACAATGAGCAGTTCTTC
TRBV12-5,.,few,TRBJ2-1,CASGLVPRLDNEQFF,TGTGCTAGTGGTTTGGTACCCAGGCTCGACAATGAGCAGTTCTTC
TRBV6-1,.,.,TRBJ2-4,CASSEHPIPAKNIQYF,TGTGCCAGCAGTGAACATCCTATCCCAGCCAAAAACATTCAGTACTTC
TRBV20-1,.,many,TRBJ2-3,CSASGGADTQYF,TGCAGTGCTAGCGGGGGAGCAGATACGCAGTATTTT
TRBV29-1,TRBD1,many,TRBJ1-4,CSVAFTGGNEKLFF,TGCAGCGTTGCCTTCACAGGGGGAAATGAAAAACTGTTTTTT
TRBV20-1,TRBD1,.,TRBJ2-5,CSARPRDSPYGETQYF,TGCAGTGCTAGACCAAGGGACAGCCCCTATGGGGAGACCCAGTACTTC
TRBV5-1,.,few,TRBJ1-6,CASSLTLGTYGSPLHF,TGCGCCAGCAGCTTGACGCTGGGAACCTATGGTTCACCCCTCCACTTT
TRBV12-3/TRBV12-4,.,.,TRBJ2-2,CASSLQGDTGELFF,TGTGCCAGCAGTCTCCAGGGCGACACCGGGGAGCTGTTTTTT
TRBV3-1,.,many,TRBJ2-1,CASRSASVSYNEQFF,TGTGCCAGCAGAAGCGCTAGCGTGTCCTACAATGAGCAGTTCTTC
TRBV29-1,TRBD1,.,TRBJ1-1,CSPTGEAFF,TGTAGCCCAACAGGGGAGGCTTTCTTT